This T cell receptor (beta chain) was sequenced for a study of tissue T cells after allogeneic stem cell transplantation. The time point here: mouse harvest day 7 after allogeneic transplant. Mouse grafts combined 10^7 T-cell-depleted bone marrow cells with 10^6 splenic CD5+ T cells. Study-wide results and limits: Which tissue TCRs were alloreactive or antigen-specific was not determined. Some clones might be persisting host cells. Few T cell clones were shared across patients, but motif clusters showed tissue-specific shared signatures.

Sequencing used immunoSEQ multiplex PCR; TCRdb keeps in-frame clones, though not all of them. The sample includes about 7,800 clones, approximately 46% seen only once; the top ten take approximately 8.4%. A note on this clone: Its antigen remains unknown. Genes here carry mouse names.

The origin of this receptor is a female BALB/c mouse given C57BL/6 T cells with graft-versus-host disease after an allogeneic hematopoietic cell transplant. Material for sequencing was gut tissue.

The chain's CDR3 is CASSFPLPGGDNNQAPLF. The covered CDR3 bases are TGTGCCAGCAGCTTCCCCTTGCCAGGGGGCGATAACAACCAGGCTCCGCTT. This rearrangement joins TRBV3 to TRBJ1-5; 8 bases fit TRBD1. The observed sequence ends 1 residue before the CDR3 terminus, with the missing tail filled in from the germline J gene. Germline trimming cut 3 bases from V and 0 bases from J; bases unmatched to any gene: 10. This CDR3 is built from 18 residues. Germline CDR1 SNHLY, CDR2 FYNGKV (reference sequence). The complete variable domain, with remaining parts taken from reference TRBV3 and TRBJ1-5, reads GPKVLQIPSHQIIDMGQMVTLNCDPVSNHLYFYWYKQILGQQMEFLVNFYNGKVMEKSKLFKDQFSVERPDGSYFTLKIQPTALEDSAVYFCASSFPLPGGDNNQAPLFGEGTRLSVL.